This T cell receptor (beta chain) is drawn from a study of cytomegalovirus exposure and HLA in healthy donors. Among the 120 or so subjects of the validation cohort, separate from the roughly 670-subject first cohort, were the donors. In the case of this clone: Its specificity is unknown.

The repertoire was sequenced with immunoSEQ multiplex PCR; TCRdb's copy has only in-frame clones and lacks some. The sample has fewer than 200,000 clones; approximately 86% are singletons. Study results and limitations: The study put 150 to 200 TCR beta chains on its list as cytomegalovirus-associated. Many donors shared some public TCRs, even though most TCR sequences were rare.

The clonotype comes from a man between 18 and 35 years old in good health and CMV-seropositive. The sample comprised PBMCs.

The CDR3 here is CASSSSAREGGTEAFF. In DNA, the CDR3 is TGTGCCAGCAGTTCCAGCGCCAGGGAAGGTGGGACTGAAGCTTTCTTT. The V and J genes are TRBV28 and TRBJ1-1; D is perhaps TRBD1 (5 bases). Germline V CDR1 and CDR2: MDHEN, SYDVKM. The CDR3 is 16 residues long. Trimming left V 4 bases short and J 5 bases short, with 20 bases between.